Below, 32 T cell receptor beta chains from the same sample are listed, as sequenced in a study of blood T cell repertoires in COVID-19. Sequenced by immunoSEQ multiplex PCR; TCRdb stores in-frame clones only, minus some. The repertoire holds about 160,000 clones, with about 85% as singletons. Sequencing input: peripheral blood. These receptors all come from a woman aged 45-60 years with COVID-19, enrolled during active disease.

The chain employs TRBV21-1 and TRBJ2-7; TRBD1, the D gene given by the table, was not confirmed from the DNA. TRBV21-1 is listed as a pseudogene. This CDR3 has 14 residues. CDR3 sequence (DNA): TGTGCCAGCAGCAGAGAGGACAGGCCTCAGGAGCAGTACTTC. Its protein is CASSREDRPQEQYF.

This clone has a single count. The gene calls are TRBV9 and TRBJ1-5; TRBD1 might be the D (6 bases). Trimming shortened V by 0 bases and J by 7 bases, and 17 bases separated the two germline ends. CDR3 length equals 16 residues. Looked up from germline, CDR1 is SGDLS and CDR2 is YYNGEE. This CDR3 reads CASSVGGGVGDQPQHF. The DNA of the CDR3 is TGTGCCAGCAGCGTAGGAGGGGGGGTAGGCGACCAGCCCCAGCATTTT.

V is TRBV13 and J is TRBJ2-1, with TRBD2 matching 10 bases. The J segment lost 3 bases and the V segment lost 5 bases, leaving 4 bases of the junction unmatched. Germline V lookup: CDR1 PRHDT, CDR2 FYEKMQ (reference sequence). CDR3 size: 15 residues. CDR3 DNA: TGTGCCAGCAGCCCTAGCGGGGGCAACTACAATGAGCAGTTCTTC. Its protein is CASSPSGGNYNEQFF.

The rearrangement uses TRBV27 and TRBJ2-7; 10 bases align to TRBD1. Trimming took 3 bases from V and 1 from J; bases not matched to a gene: 6. Germline CDR1 reads MNHEY; CDR2 reads SMNVEV (reference sequence). The CDR3 consists of 16 residues. For the CDR3, the DNA is TGTGCCAGCAGTTTGGACCGGGACAGGGGATCCTACGAGCAGTACTTC. Encoded protein: CASSLDRDRGSYEQYF.

The sample holds one count of this clone. The rearrangement links TRBV9 to TRBJ2-5, with a tentative D call TRBD1 (6 bases). The germline V gene has CDR1 SGDLS and CDR2 YYNGEE. Trimming shortened V by 4 bases and J by 1 base, and 11 bases separated the two germline ends. The CDR3 is 14 amino acids. The CDR3 nucleotides are TGTGCCAGCAGCCCCGACAGGATCCAAGAGACCCAGTACTTC. The encoded protein is CASSPDRIQETQYF.

The sample holds a few counts of this clone. V and J are TRBV7-2 and TRBJ2-3; 10 bases match TRBD2. The CDR3 contains 15 residues. J was trimmed by 6 bases and V by 0 bases; bases with no gene match: 3. Germline values: CDR1 SGHTA, CDR2 FQGNSA. DNA for the CDR3: TGTGCCAGCAGCTTAGCCCCGACTAGCGGGGATACGCAGTATTTT. Encoded protein: CASSLAPTSGDTQYF.

The chain is built from TRBV7-2 and TRBJ1-2; 9 positions match TRBD1. The V and J ends lost 3 bases and 6 bases, in that order; junction bases with no gene match: 14. Germline-derived CDR1 and CDR2 are SGHTA and FQGNSA. The CDR3 has 17 amino acids. This chain's CDR3 is CASSLGGFRDRVDGYTF. The CDR3 nucleotides read TGTGCCAGCAGCTTGGGGGGGTTCCGGGACAGGGTCGATGGCTACACCTTC.

V gene TRBV12-5 combines with J gene TRBJ2-3; the match to TRBD2 covers 7 bases. V shed 6 bases, J shed 1 base, and the junction held 7 bases outside the gene matches. Germline V gene lookup returns CDR1 LGHNT and CDR2 FRNRAP. This CDR3 region has 15 residues. For the CDR3, the DNA is TGTGCTAGTGGCCCGCCGAGCGGGGGCACAGATACGCAGTATTTT. Translating gives CASGPPSGGTDTQYF.

The V call is TRBV28, the J call TRBJ1-1; possible D gene TRBD1, 6 bases. There are 13 residues in the CDR3. The ends were cut back, 10 bases at V and 0 bases at J, with 12 bases in the middle. Germline V gene lookup returns CDR1 MDHEN and CDR2 SYDVKM. As DNA, the CDR3 is TGTGCCACCACGGACAGACTGAACACTGAAGCTTTCTTT. As protein: CATTDRLNTEAFF.

V gene TRBV30 combines with J gene TRBJ2-3, with 11 nucleotides matching TRBD2. Germline CDR1 is GTSNPN and CDR2 is SVGIG (reference sequence). The CDR3 has 20 amino acids. The V and J ends lost 0 bases and 0 bases, in that order; junction bases with no gene match: 14. In DNA form, the CDR3 reads TGTGCCTGGAGTGTAGAGTTGTCCCTAGCGGGGGGTATAAGCACAGATACGCAGTATTTT. This gives the protein CAWSVELSLAGGISTDTQYF.

The rearrangement uses TRBV9 and TRBJ2-7; the D is unclear. Between the trimmed V and J ends, which lost 0 bases and 0 bases, there was a span of 10 bases. CDR1 is SGDLS, CDR2 YYNGEE, per germline. This CDR3 has 15 amino acids. CDR3 sequence reads: CASSVASSSSYEQYF. In nucleotides, the CDR3 is TGTGCCAGCAGCGTAGCTTCGAGTTCCTCCTACGAGCAGTACTTC.

Only a few counts were recorded for this clone. The chain recombines TRBV3-1 (or the pseudogene TRBV3-2) with TRBJ2-1, with D uncertain. Trimming took off 4 bases at V and 6 bases at J, with 10 bases between the two ends. This CDR3 region has 13 residues. The germline gives CDR1 LGHDT, CDR2 YNNKEL (reference sequence). The CDR3 DNA reads TGTGCCAGCAGCCTTTCTGGCGGCAATGAGCAGTTCTTC. Its protein is CASSLSGGNEQFF.

The CDR3 nucleotides are TGTGCCAGCAGGACGGGGACAGGGAGCTACGAGCAGTACTTC. Its protein product is CASRTGTGSYEQYF. The chain has TRBV2 and TRBJ2-7, with 9 bases lining up with TRBD1. The J segment lost 3 bases and the V segment lost 6 bases, leaving 6 bases of the junction unmatched. CDR1 is SNHLY and CDR2 is FYNNEI in the germline V gene. The CDR3 contains 14 residues.

This clone was observed once. The J gene is TRBJ1-4, the V gene TRBV27, with D maybe TRBD1 (5 bases). V was shortened by 2 bases and J by 4 bases, with 8 bases between the two germline ends. Germline V gene data show CDR1 as MNHEY and CDR2 as SMNVEV (reference sequence). This CDR3 comprises 14 residues. CDR3 DNA sequence: TGTGCCAGCAGTTTAAAGGGGTTTAATGAAAAACTGTTTTTT. Translated, it gives CASSLKGFNEKLFF. The entire variable domain, with the rest obtained from reference TRBV27 and TRBJ1-4, is as follows: EAQVTQNPRYLITVTGKKLTVTCSQNMNHEYMSWYRQDPGLGLRQIYYSMNVEVTDKGDVPEGYKVSRKEKRNFPLILESPSPNQTSLYFCASSLKGFNEKLFFGSGTQLSVL.

This clone has only one observation. This sequence joins TRBV7-9 and TRBJ1-2; D possibly corresponds to TRBD1 (6 bases). The CDR3 spans 13 residues. Germline CDR1 and CDR2: SEHNR and FQNEAQ (reference sequence). Trimming cost V 5 bases and J 3 bases, with 10 bases left between them. This chain's CDR3 is CASSRDNHYGYTF. Here the CDR3 DNA reads TGTGCCAGCAGCCGGGACAACCACTATGGCTACACCTTC.

This clone appeared a single time. The chain has TRBV11-3 and TRBJ2-7; the D gene is possibly TRBD1 (5 bases). This CDR3 contains 13 residues. CDR1 SGHNT and CDR2 YENEEA come from the germline V gene. V lost 1 base, J lost 7 bases, and 11 bases lay in between. The CDR3: CASSLGGLGEQYF. The DNA for the CDR3 is TGTGCCAGCAGCTTAGGGGGCCTCGGAGAGCAGTACTTC.

The chain is built from TRBV25-1 and TRBJ2-1; 8 nucleotides line up with TRBD1. V shed 3 bases, J shed 0 bases, and the junction held 4 bases outside the gene matches. The CDR3 covers 16 residues. CDR1 and CDR2 (germline): MGHDK, SYGVNS. The DNA of the CDR3 is TGTGCCAGCAGTGAGGGGACAGGAAGCTCCTACAATGAGCAGTTCTTC. It translates to CASSEGTGSSYNEQFF.

This clone occurred once. This chain joins TRBV27 and TRBJ1-6; 10 positions match TRBD1. This CDR3 is 14 amino acids long. The germline V gene has CDR1 MNHEY and CDR2 SMNVEV (reference sequence). V lost 8 bases to trimming and J lost 7 bases; unmatched junction nucleotides: 5. CDR3 in amino acids: CASRRGQGNSPLHF. As DNA, the CDR3 is TGTGCCAGCCGGCGGGGACAGGGGAATTCACCCCTCCACTTT.

This chain connects TRBV9 to TRBJ2-1; TRBD1 matches 10 bases. The V and J ends lost 4 bases and 7 bases, in that order; junction bases with no gene match: 11. Germline CDR1 SGDLS, CDR2 YYNGEE. CDR3 length equals 16 residues. CDR3 in amino acids: CASSLTGTGVWNEQFF. The CDR3 bases are TGTGCCAGCAGCCTAACCGGGACAGGGGTGTGGAATGAGCAGTTCTTC.

The rearrangement joins TRBV7-9 to TRBJ1-1; tentatively, D is TRBD1 (6 bases). The CDR3 is 13 residues long. Germline V gives CDR1 SEHNR, CDR2 FQNEAQ (reference sequence). Between the trimmed V and J ends, which lost 9 bases and 0 bases, there was a span of 11 bases. CDR3 DNA sequence: TGTGCCAGGGACAGCCTTTTGAACACTGAAGCTTTCTTT. Translating it yields CARDSLLNTEAFF.

This sequence joins TRBV9 and TRBJ1-2, with D tentatively TRBD1 (6 bases). V lost 7 bases to trimming and J lost 3 bases, with 10 bases between them. This CDR3 has 12 residues. The germline V gene has CDR1 SGDLS and CDR2 YYNGEE. CDR3 amino acids: CASLNRDYGYTF. The CDR3 nucleotides are TGTGCCAGCCTCAACAGGGACTATGGCTACACCTTC.

The V and J genes are TRBV7-3 and TRBJ1-3; weak D call: TRBD1 (6 bases). The germline V gene encodes CDR1 SGHTA and CDR2 FQGTGA. This CDR3 comprises 15 residues. CDR3 amino acids: CESPPGQGNQDTIYF. CDR3 sequence (DNA): TGTGAATCCCCACCGGGACAAGGTAATCAGGACACCATATATTTT.

This chain links TRBV4-1 with TRBJ1-1, with 7 bases identical to TRBD1. The CDR3 covers 16 residues. Looked up from germline, CDR1 is MGHRA and CDR2 is YSYEKL. The J segment lost 0 bases and the V segment lost 0 bases, leaving 4 bases of the junction unmatched. The CDR3 reads CASSQDWRGLNTEAFF. CDR3 DNA sequence: TGCGCCAGCAGCCAAGATTGGAGGGGGCTGAACACTGAAGCTTTCTTT.

The gene calls are TRBV9 and TRBJ2-3; 7 bases are shared with TRBD2. V trimming: 6 bases; J trimming: 0 bases; junction bases outside the gene matches: 7. The CDR3 has 15 residues. CDR1 is SGDLS and CDR2 is YYNGEE in the germline V gene. The CDR3 bases are TGTGCCAGCACCCGGGACTACCGAAGCACAGATACGCAGTATTTT. Residues: CASTRDYRSTDTQYF.

This chain uses TRBV7-2 with TRBJ1-6; unclear D gene. Germline V lookup: CDR1 SGHTA, CDR2 FQGNSA. The CDR3 is 15 residues long. The V end lost 0 bases, the J end lost 4 bases, and 7 bases lay between the germline ends. The CDR3 nucleotides are TGTGCCAGCAGCTTAGCCCCCGGGTATAATTCACCCCTCCACTTT. Translation: CASSLAPGYNSPLHF.

The V gene is TRBV27, the J gene TRBJ1-6; D not certain. The CDR3 is made up of 13 amino acids. Germline CDR1 is MNHEY and CDR2 is SMNVEV (reference sequence). V was pared by 5 bases and J by 5 bases, with 7 bases between. CDR3: CASSLEDNSPLHF. The CDR3 DNA reads TGTGCCAGCAGTCTTGAGGATAATTCACCCCTCCACTTT.

The chain recombines TRBV5-1 with TRBJ2-3; 9 bases map to TRBD2. The germline V gene encodes CDR1 SGHRS and CDR2 YFSETQ. The CDR3 has 14 amino acids. V shed 4 bases, J shed 4 bases, and the junction held 4 bases outside the gene matches. This CDR3 reads CASSKAGGSDTQYF. The CDR3 nucleotides are TGCGCCAGCAGCAAAGCGGGGGGTTCAGATACGCAGTATTTT. The full variable domain, with the rest looked up from reference TRBV5-1 and TRBJ2-3, is KAGVTQTPRYLIKTRGQQVTLSCSPISGHRSVSWYQQTPGQGLQFLFEYFSETQRNKGNFPGRFSGRQFSNSRSEMNVSTLELGDSALYLCASSKAGGSDTQYFGPGTRLTVL.

V gene TRBV7-3 combines with J gene TRBJ2-3, with 10 bases identical to TRBD2. The germline V gene has CDR1 SGHTA and CDR2 FQGTGA. This CDR3 has 16 residues. V trimming: 2 bases; J trimming: 2 bases; junction bases outside the gene matches: 4. CDR3: CASSLSLAGFTDTQYF. DNA of the CDR3: TGTGCCAGCAGCTTATCACTAGCGGGGTTCACAGATACGCAGTATTTT.

The genes are TRBV5-4 and TRBJ2-5; D is possibly TRBD1 (6 bases). The germline CDR1 and CDR2 sequences are SGHNT and YYREEE (reference sequence). This CDR3 is 16 amino acids long. V was cut by 4 bases and J by 5 bases, with 21 bases left in between. CDR3 region: CASSPDHDRLGETQYF. The CDR3 DNA reads as TGTGCCAGCAGCCCCGACCACGACAGGTTAGGGGAGACCCAGTACTTC.

This clone appeared a few times. The chain couples TRBV5-6 to TRBJ1-6, with a possible D match to TRBD1 (6 bases). V was trimmed by 0 bases and J by 2 bases, leaving 9 bases between them. Germline loops: CDR1 SGHDT, CDR2 YYEEEE. The CDR3 runs 16 residues. CDR3: CASSLETGTYNSPLHF. The CDR3 DNA is TGTGCCAGCAGCTTGGAAACAGGGACCTATAATTCACCCCTCCACTTT.

The V call is TRBV30, the J call TRBJ1-2; 7 positions match TRBD1. In germline, CDR1 is GTSNPN, CDR2 SVGIG (reference sequence). J gave up 6 bases and V 5 bases, and 9 bases lay outside the gene matches. The CDR3 sequence is 13 residues long. The DNA of the CDR3 is TGTGCCTGGGAAGCCTACAGGGGAGATGGCTACACCTTC. Translated, it gives CAWEAYRGDGYTF.

A few counts support this clone. V is TRBV5-1 and J is TRBJ2-2, with D possibly being TRBD1 (6 bases). The CDR3 covers 16 residues. Looked up from germline, CDR1 is SGHRS and CDR2 is YFSETQ. Trimming took 0 bases from V and 7 from J, leaving 16 bases between them. The CDR3 DNA is TGCGCCAGCAGCTTGGGCTCAGGGGTTAAGGTCGGGGAGCTGTTTTTT. Protein sequence: CASSLGSGVKVGELFF.